This T cell receptor beta chain derives from a study of shared clonotypes between healthy human individuals. Study at large: Donors had three CD4 naive, three CD4 memory, two CD8 naive and one CD8 memory plate apiece.

Looked up from germline, CDR1 is KGHSH and CDR2 is LQKENI. The CDR3 extends over 17 amino acids. The ends were cut back, 4 bases at V and 2 bases at J, with 17 bases in the middle. Study observations and caveats: Donor scarcity curtailed the genetic and exposure-history diversity represented herein.

Replicate PCRs for sorted subsets used 200 ng DNA; this equaled around 28,000 T cell genomes. Profiling relied on immunoSEQ multiplex PCR, and the TCRdb table lists in-frame clones only, not all of them. In the table there are some 1.1 million clones, 60% to 80% of which are singletons. This clone has only a few counts. The antigen remains undetermined. The source of this sequence is a man younger than 35 in good health. Some clones in this sample may be carry-over from other donors' samples. This rearrangement joins TRBV18 to TRBJ2-2, with unresolved D. The sample consisted of memory CD4+ T cells from PBMCs. The sample's subset: CD45RA-negative fraction. CDR3 DNA: TGTGCCAGCTCACTCTCTTATCTCGGACGTAACACCGGGGAGCTGTTTTTT. Amino acid sequence: CASSLSYLGRNTGELFF. Variable domain in full (rest from reference TRBV18 and TRBJ2-2): NAGVMQNPRHLVRRRGQEARLRCSPMKGHSHVYWYRQLPEEGLKFMVYLQKENIIDESGMPKERFSAEFPKEGPSILRIQQVVRGDSAAYFCASSLSYLGRNTGELFFGEGSRLTVL.